This TCR beta chain was sequenced during a study of T cell responses to AZD1222 COVID-19 vaccine. V gave up 3 bases and J gave up 9 bases, with 19 bases separating them. Germline values: CDR1 WSHSY, CDR2 SAAADI. The CDR3 runs 15 residues. Using immunoSEQ multiplex PCR, the repertoire was profiled, and TCRdb retains in-frame clones only, with some absent. The top ten clones hold less than 15% of a sample with about 140,000 clones, 93% of them seen once. This TCR came from an adult who had recovered from COVID-19. The chain recombines TRBV10-2 with TRBJ2-3; no clear D gene. Sample: peripheral blood, taken after recovery from COVID-19. CDR3 sequence: CASSDGIQPTLTQYF. The DNA of the CDR3 is TGCGCCAGCAGTGATGGCATCCAGCCGACTCTCACGCAGTATTTT.